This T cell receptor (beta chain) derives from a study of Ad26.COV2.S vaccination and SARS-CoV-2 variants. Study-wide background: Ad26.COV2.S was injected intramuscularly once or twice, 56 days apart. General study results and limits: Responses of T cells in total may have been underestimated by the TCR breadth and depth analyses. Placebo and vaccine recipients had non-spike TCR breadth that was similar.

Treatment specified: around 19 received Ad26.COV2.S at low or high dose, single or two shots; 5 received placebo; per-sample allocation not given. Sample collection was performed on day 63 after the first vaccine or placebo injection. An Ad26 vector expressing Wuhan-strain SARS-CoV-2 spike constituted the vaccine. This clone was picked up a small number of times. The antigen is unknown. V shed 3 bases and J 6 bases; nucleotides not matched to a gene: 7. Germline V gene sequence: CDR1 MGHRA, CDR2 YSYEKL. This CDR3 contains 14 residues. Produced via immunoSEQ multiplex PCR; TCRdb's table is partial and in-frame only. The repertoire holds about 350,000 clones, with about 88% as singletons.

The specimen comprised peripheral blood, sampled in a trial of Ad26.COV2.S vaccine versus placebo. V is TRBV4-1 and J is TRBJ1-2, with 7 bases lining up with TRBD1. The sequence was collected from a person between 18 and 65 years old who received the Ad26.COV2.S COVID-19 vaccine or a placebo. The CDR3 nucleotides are TGCGCCAGCAGCCATCGACAGGGCAGGGATGGCTACACCTTC. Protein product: CASSHRQGRDGYTF.